The T cell receptor beta chain described here comes from a study of T-cell memory formation after mild COVID-19. Study-level findings and limits: Pre-infection memory showed some responding clones, and this suggested that cross-reactive memory joined. SARS-CoV-2 specificity was not confirmed for second-wave clones peaking on day 37. Largely, contracting CD4+ clones fell within CM and EM, and contracting CD8+ clones within EMRA.

Constant-segment primers and 5'RACE yielded cDNA libraries for TCR alpha and TCR beta, each carrying sample barcodes and UMIs. A single record per CDR3 protein comes from TCRdb applying MiXCR to the 5' RACE reads. Of hundreds of thousands of distinct CDR3 sequences in the sample, less than 25% were seen once. CDR3 length equals 16 residues. The germline CDR1 and CDR2 sequences are SGHAT and FQNNGV. V trimming: 6 bases; J trimming: 4 bases; junction bases outside the gene matches: 10. This clonotype has just a few counts. The antigen remains undetermined. Specimen: PBMCs or a T cell subset sorted from them (not recorded which). J is TRBJ2-3 and V is TRBV11-2, with 10 nucleotides matching TRBD2. This sequence was found in an adult woman who had mild COVID-19 (a few samples of this study predate the infection). Cell type and time point are not known. CDR3 region: CASSPSGSFVSDTQYF. The CDR3 region has the DNA TGTGCCAGCAGTCCTAGCGGGAGTTTCGTCTCAGATACGCAGTATTTT.